These T cell receptor beta chains were read from a single sample in a study of glioma-infiltrating T cells. TCRdb re-derived calls from the multiplex PCR reads in MiXCR, one entry per CDR3 protein. The repertoire includes over 100,000 distinct CDR3 sequences, under 30% of them detected once, and 35% sits in the top ten. The sequenced sample was glioma tissue, nonneoplastic brain tissue, or PBMCs (not recorded which). These receptors all come from a human donor with low-grade glioma or glioblastoma, undergoing nonglioma brain surgery, or in good health (not recorded which). CDR3s include the opening cysteine and the closing phenylalanine or tryptophan. D genes are given only for firm matches. Some rows mark clone size as missing; the rest say once, few, many or name a class of expanded clone.

d_call	v_call	j_call	clone_size	cdr3_nt	cdr3_aa
NA	TRBV6-2/TRBV6-3	TRBJ2-5	many	TGTGCCAGCAGCCATCCTTGGGGGCCCCAAGAGACCCAGTACTTC	CASSHPWGPQETQYF
NA	TRBV6-2/TRBV6-3	TRBJ2-1	few	TGTTCCAGTGCATGGCGCCAATTGAATGAGCAGTTCTTC	CSSAWRQLNEQFF
NA	TRBV7-2	TRBJ1-5	many	TGTGCCAGCAGCCCCCGAGGGGGAGGGATCCAGCCCCAGCATTTT	CASSPRGGGIQPQHF
NA	TRBV11-1	TRBJ2-3	NA	TGTGCCCGCATCTTGAGTACAGATACGAAGTATTTT	CARILSTDTKYF
NA	TRBV27	TRBJ1-1	NA	TGTGCCAGCAGTTTTGGGGGTTTGATCACTGAAGCTTCCTTT	CASSFGGLITEASF
NA	TRBV6-1	TRBJ1-1	NA	TGTGCCATCAGGGACCTGAACACTGAAGCTTTCTTT	CAIRDLNTEAFF
NA	TRBV20-1	TRBJ2-5	many	TGCAGTGCTAGCGGGTACCTTCAAGAGACCCAGTACTTC	CSASGYLQETQYF
NA	TRBV20-1	TRBJ2-7	many	TGCAGTGCTAACAGAGCCTACGAGCAGTACTTC	CSANRAYEQYF
TRBD2	TRBV6-1	TRBJ2-7	NA	TGTGCCAGCACTCATTTTACTAGCGGGCCTGGGTACGAGCAGTACTTC	CASTHFTSGPGYEQYF
NA	TRBV7-9	TRBJ2-3	many	TGTGCCAGCAGCTCCTGGGAAGACACAGATACGCAGTATTTT	CASSSWEDTDTQYF
TRBD1	TRBV2	TRBJ1-6	many	TGTGCCAGCAGGATAGAAGGGACAGATAATTCACCCCTCCACTTT	CASRIEGTDNSPLHF
TRBD1	TRBV12-3/TRBV12-4	TRBJ2-7	few	TGTGCCAGCAGCCCACGGGGACAGGGTCGACACGAGCAGTACTTC	CASSPRGQGRHEQYF
NA	TRBV7-2	TRBJ2-7	many	TGTGCCAGCAGCTTACAGGGGCTCACCTACGAGCAGTACTTC	CASSLQGLTYEQYF
TRBD2	TRBV6-6	TRBJ2-3	many	TGTGCCAGCAGTTACTCGGCAACGGGGGGGCAGATATTGGCGCAGTATTTT	CASSYSATGGQILAQYF
NA	TRBV5-8	TRBJ2-1	many	TGTGCCAGCAGCCGGCTAGTCTACAATGAGCAGTTCTTC	CASSRLVYNEQFF
TRBD1	TRBV6-1	TRBJ2-3	many	TGTGCCAGCAGTGACCGGGACAGGGGTACAGATACGCAGTATTTT	CASSDRDRGTDTQYF
NA	TRBV7-3	TRBJ1-3	few	TGTGCCAGCAGCTTCGACAGCAACTCTGGAAACACCATATATTTT	CASSFDSNSGNTIYF
NA	TRBV6-4	TRBJ1-2	many	TGTGCCAGCAGGCCCCGGGCCCCCCGGGCCCTCGATGGCTACACCTTC	CASRPRAPRALDGYTF
NA	TRBV12-3/TRBV12-4	TRBJ2-3	many	TGTGCCAGCAGTACCAGGGAGCTTCGGACAGATACGCAGTATTTT	CASSTRELRTDTQYF
TRBD1	TRBV29-1	TRBJ2-3	many	TGCAGCGAAAGACAGGGAACGTTTTCAGATACGCAGTATTTT	CSERQGTFSDTQYF
TRBD1	TRBV20-1	TRBJ1-1	many	TGCAGTGCTCAACCAGGGGGACAGGAGAACACTGAAGCTTTCTTT	CSAQPGGQENTEAFF
TRBD1	TRBV7-9	TRBJ1-5	many	TGTGCCAGCAGCGTAGGGGACAGGGACAATCAGCCCCAGCATTTT	CASSVGDRDNQPQHF
NA	TRBV6-1	TRBJ1-1	many	TGTGCCAGCAGATCTCCCTCGGTCAGGGAAGCTTTCTTT	CASRSPSVREAFF
TRBD2	TRBV7-2	TRBJ2-5	many	TGTGCCAGCAGCTTACGGGGGGAGGTGACCCAGTACTTC	CASSLRGEVTQYF
NA	TRBV7-8	TRBJ1-1	many	TGTGCCAGCAGCCCAGACAGACGCTACCCTGAAGCTTTCTTT	CASSPDRRYPEAFF
TRBD1	TRBV7-2	TRBJ1-5	many	TGTGCCAGCAGCTTTCAGGGGGCGGGCAATCAGCCCCAGCATTTT	CASSFQGAGNQPQHF
TRBD1	TRBV4-1	TRBJ1-2	many	TGCGCCAGCAGCCAAGCAGGGGGAAGTGGCTACACCTTC	CASSQAGGSGYTF
NA	TRBV5-1	TRBJ1-5	NA	TGCGCCAGCAGCCCCGGGACAACGGTAAATCAGCCCCAGCATTTT	CASSPGTTVNQPQHF
NA	TRBV29-1	TRBJ2-7	NA	TGCAGCGTAGTCCCGGACAAATCCTACGAGCAGTACTTC	CSVVPDKSYEQYF
TRBD2	TRBV4-2	TRBJ2-3	NA	TGTGCCAGCATCCAAGATGAGTCTAGCGGGGTCGTAGATACGCAGTATTTT	CASIQDESSGVVDTQYF
NA	TRBV12-3/TRBV12-4	TRBJ1-5	many	TGTGCCAGCAGTTTAGGGACAAAGGGAAGGCCCCAGCATTTT	CASSLGTKGRPQHF
NA	TRBV6-6	TRBJ1-2	NA	TGTGCCGGCAGGAGCCCCGGGGCGGGCTATGGTTACACCTTC	CAGRSPGAGYGYTF
NA	TRBV28	TRBJ2-1	many	TGTGTCAGCAGTTTACGCGCGTACACCTACAATGTTCAGTTCTTC	CVSSLRAYTYNVQFF
NA	TRBV6-9	TRBJ2-7	NA	TGTGCCAGCAGTTCCCTCGAATGGGGTGGGGCCTACGAGCAGTACTTC	CASSSLEWGGAYEQYF
NA	TRBV29-1	TRBJ2-3	NA	TGCAGCGCCGAACGTCTGGGGTCCACAGATACGCAGTGTTTT	CSAERLGSTDTQCF
NA	TRBV7-2	TRBJ1-2	many	TGTGCCAGCAGCTCATCGGTAGGGAACTATGGCTACACCTTC	CASSSSVGNYGYTF
NA	TRBV4-2	TRBJ2-3	many	TGTGCCAGCAGCCAAGATGGTGGGGTCCCAGATACGCAGTATTTT	CASSQDGGVPDTQYF
NA	TRBV3-1	TRBJ2-7	many	TGTGCCAGCAGCCAAGAGGCGGGATTGAAGTACTTC	CASSQEAGLKYF
TRBD2	TRBV29-1	TRBJ2-7	NA	TGCAGCGTTGTAGGGACTAGCGGGAGGGTTGACTACGAGCAGTACTTC	CSVVGTSGRVDYEQYF
NA	TRBV25-1	TRBJ1-4	many	TGTGCCAGCAGTCTCGGTAATGAAAAACTGTTTTTT	CASSLGNEKLFF
TRBD1	TRBV18	TRBJ2-1	many	TGTGCCAGCTCACCAGTAGGACAGGACTACAATGAGCAGTTCTTC	CASSPVGQDYNEQFF